The text below deals with one TCR beta chain. Trimming shortened V by 2 bases and J by 9 bases, and 14 bases separated the two germline ends. This CDR3 spans 15 amino acids. From germline, CDR1 is MRHNA and CDR2 SNTAGT. The data were taken from a study of OX40 agonist ivuxolimab in advanced cancers. Turning to the study itself: Participants, 75% to 90% male, averaged approximately 56 years of age, ranging from about 23 to 85.

Clones were sequenced by immunoSEQ multiplex PCR, and TCRdb holds only the in-frame ones, with some missing. Of around 74,000 clones listed, 85% to 95% are singletons. Systemic immunosuppression or a history of autoimmune disease excluded patients. This TCR was sampled from an adult with an advanced solid tumor such as melanoma, head and neck, liver or kidney cancer. The sample here was CD4+ or CD8+ T cells sorted from blood, taken in a trial of the OX40 agonist ivuxolimab. The V gene is TRBV6-4, the J gene TRBJ1-6, with a tentative D call TRBD1 (6 bases). The CDR3: CASSDGRGGGSPLHF. In DNA, the CDR3 is TGTGCCAGCAGTGACGGGCGCGGGGGCGGTTCACCCCTCCACTTT.